Shown below are 20 T cell receptor beta chains from a single sample sequenced in a study of cytomegalovirus exposure and HLA in healthy donors. Both 60 Vbeta primers and 13 Jbeta primers went into the PCR. The method was immunoSEQ multiplex PCR; TCRdb's version includes in-frame clones alone and lacks a portion of them. Counted here are 100,000 to 150,000 clones, over 70% occurring once; the ten biggest clones make up about 3.9%. The sample taken for sequencing was PBMCs. The receptors here all came from a man aged 18 to 35 in good health and CMV-seropositive.

The rearrangement links TRBV5-1 to TRBJ2-7, with TRBD2 matching 8 bases. Germline trimming cut 1 base from V and 3 bases from J; bases unmatched to any gene: 6. CDR3 length equals 15 residues. Germline V gene sequence: CDR1 SGHRS, CDR2 YFSETQ. Written as DNA, the CDR3 is TGCGCCAGCAGCTTGACAGCGGGAGACCACTACGAGCAGTACTTC. It specifies CASSLTAGDHYEQYF.

The V and J genes are TRBV28 and TRBJ2-7, with 7 bases that match TRBD1. With 6 bases clipped from V and 6 bases from J, the junction kept 5 bases outside the gene matches. This CDR3 comprises 12 residues. Germline CDR1 MDHEN, CDR2 SYDVKM. The CDR3 spells CASRLQGREQYF. The CDR3 bases are TGTGCCAGCAGGCTACAGGGGCGCGAGCAGTACTTC.

The chain has TRBV2 and TRBJ1-4; D unresolved. Germline assignment: CDR1 SNHLY and CDR2 FYNNEI. V was clipped by 5 bases and J by 4 bases, with 11 bases between them. This CDR3 contains 14 residues. CDR3 residues: CASSLLRLNEKLFF. DNA of the CDR3: TGTGCCAGCAGTTTACTCAGACTTAATGAAAAACTGTTTTTT. The whole variable domain, remainder taken from reference TRBV2 and TRBJ1-4, is EPEVTQTPSHQVTQMGQEVILRCVPISNHLYFYWYRQILGQKVEFLVSFYNNEISEKSEIFDDQFSVERPDGSNFTLKIRSTKLEDSAMYFCASSLLRLNEKLFFGSGTQLSVL.

The chain recombines TRBV6-1 with TRBJ1-5; unclear D gene. V shed 2 bases and J shed 11 bases, with 13 bases lying between them. Germline CDR1 reads MNHNS; CDR2 reads SASEGT. The CDR3 is 13 residues long. CDR3 bases: TGTGCCAGCAGTGAATTATCACAGATCGCCCAGCATTTT. Protein product: CASSELSQIAQHF.

The chain couples TRBV9 to TRBJ1-1; D ambiguous. CDR1 and CDR2 from the germline V gene are SGDLS and YYNGEE. V lost 5 bases and J lost 7, with 18 bases in between. The CDR3 spans 14 residues. The CDR3: CASSVSVRFGEAFF. The CDR3 DNA reads as TGTGCCAGCAGTGTGTCCGTGCGTTTCGGTGAAGCTTTCTTT.

The genes are TRBV5-1 and TRBJ2-7; 8 bases line up with TRBD1. V gave up 0 bases and J gave up 7 bases; unmatched junction bases: 6. The CDR3 is 14 residues long. The germline CDR1 and CDR2 sequences are SGHRS and YFSETQ. CDR3 residues: CASSLGQGAREQYF. In DNA form, the CDR3 reads TGCGCCAGCAGCTTGGGGCAGGGGGCGCGAGAGCAGTACTTC.

This clone is medium-sized by share. The genes are TRBV7-9 and TRBJ2-7; 11 bases line up with TRBD1. The CDR3 length is 15 residues. Germline CDR1 SEHNR, CDR2 FQNEAQ (reference sequence). V lost 6 bases to trimming and J lost 0 bases; unmatched junction nucleotides: 4. As DNA, the CDR3 is TGTGCCAGCAGGGGACAGGGGGTCGACTCCTACGAGCAGTACTTC. Translation gives CASRGQGVDSYEQYF.

This chain uses TRBV11-2 with TRBJ1-3, with D hard to call. This CDR3 contains 15 residues. V lost 6 bases, J lost 1 base, and 13 bases lay in between. The germline V gene has CDR1 SGHAT and CDR2 FQNNGV. The CDR3 nucleotides read TGTGCCAGCAGAAATAGAGGGTTTTCTGGAAACACCATATATTTT. Translating it yields CASRNRGFSGNTIYF.

The chain couples TRBV6-5 to TRBJ1-2, with 8 bases that match TRBD1. The germline V gene has CDR1 MNHEY and CDR2 SVGAGI. J lost 8 bases, V lost 6 bases, and 5 bases had no gene match. CDR3 length: 12 amino acids. Here the CDR3 DNA reads TGTGCCAGCAGCGACAGGGGTTGGGGCTACACCTTC. It encodes CASSDRGWGYTF.

The sample holds a few counts of this clone. The chain is built from TRBV7-2 and TRBJ1-1; D unclear. This CDR3 region has 18 residues. The germline CDR1 and CDR2 sequences are SGHTA and FQGNSA. Trimming cost V 4 bases and J 3 bases, with 24 bases left between them. The CDR3 spells CASSSPPWIGVNDTEAFF. CDR3 nucleotides: TGTGCCAGCAGCTCCCCACCGTGGATCGGGGTGAACGACACTGAAGCTTTCTTT.

The CDR3 spells CASSLGTGNRGYTF. The CDR3 nucleotides are TGTGCCAGCAGCTTGGGGACAGGGAATCGTGGCTACACCTTC. The V and J genes are TRBV5-4 and TRBJ1-2, with 8 positions matching TRBD1. Germline V gene lookup returns CDR1 SGHNT and CDR2 YYREEE (reference sequence). J lost 7 bases, V lost 0 bases, and 5 bases had no gene match. The CDR3 has 14 amino acids.

The sample holds one count of this clone. The rearrangement joins TRBV15 to TRBJ1-6; D is undetermined. The CDR3 totals 12 residues. V was cut by 5 bases and J by 7 bases, with 6 bases left in between. Germline values: CDR1 LNHNV, CDR2 YYDKDF (reference sequence). The CDR3 spells CATSSGNSPLHF. CDR3 bases: TGTGCCACCAGCTCGGGGAATTCACCCCTCCACTTT. The entire variable domain, with the rest obtained from reference TRBV15 and TRBJ1-6, is as follows: DAMVIQNPRYQVTQFGKPVTLSCSQTLNHNVMYWYQQKSSQAPKLLFHYYDKDFNNEADTPDNFQSRRPNTSFCFLDIRSPGLGDTAMYLCATSSGNSPLHFGNGTRLTVT.

The J gene is TRBJ1-5, the V gene TRBV7-8; 11 bases are a match to TRBD1. CDR1 and CDR2 from the germline V gene are SGHVS and FQNEAQ. After removal of 2 bases from V and 2 bases from J, the junction contained 2 bases not matched to a gene. The CDR3 is made up of 16 amino acids. The CDR3 region is CASSLKGQGGNQPQHF. DNA of the CDR3: TGTGCCAGCAGCTTAAAGGGACAGGGGGGCAATCAGCCCCAGCATTTT.

The gene calls are TRBV5-4 and TRBJ2-1; maybe TRBD2 (5 bases). CDR1 and CDR2 from the germline V gene are SGHNT and YYREEE (reference sequence). Trimming stripped 2 bases from V and 2 bases from J, with 8 bases between. This CDR3 spans 14 amino acids. As DNA, the CDR3 is TGTGCCAGCAGCTTAAGCGGAACCTACAATGAGCAGTTCTTC. Translation: CASSLSGTYNEQFF.

Points on this clone: Other DNA variants within this sample encode the same CDR3. The chain is built from TRBV4-3 and TRBJ1-2; 7 nucleotides line up with TRBD1. V dropped 4 bases and J dropped 0; count of bases not matched to a gene: 5. CDR3 length: 15 residues. Germline CDR1 and CDR2: LGHNA and YSLEER. The CDR3: CASSRTGTANYGYTF. In DNA, the CDR3 is TGCGCCAGCAGCCGGACCGGGACAGCTAACTATGGCTACACCTTC.

In this sample, this clone turned up once. In DNA form, the CDR3 reads TGTGCCAGCAGCCCGGGGGGTGGAGGGAGCTCCTACGAGCAGTACTTC. This encodes CASSPGGGGSSYEQYF. The rearrangement joins TRBV5-6 to TRBJ2-7; 7 nucleotides match TRBD2. The CDR3 runs 16 residues. The junction had 10 bases not matched to a gene; V was cut back by 4 bases and J by 0 bases. Per the germline V gene, CDR1 is SGHDT and CDR2 is YYEEEE.

The V gene is TRBV7-2, the J gene TRBJ2-7; D might be TRBD1 (6 bases). CDR1 is SGHTA and CDR2 is FQGNSA in the germline V gene. Between the trimmed V and J ends, which lost 8 bases and 6 bases, there was a span of 11 bases. This CDR3 comprises 11 residues. CDR3 nucleotides: TGTGCCAGCGGAACAGGGTTCGAGCAGTACTTC. This sequence encodes CASGTGFEQYF.

The rearrangement uses TRBV7-9 and TRBJ1-4; no firm D call. The CDR3 is 14 residues long. V was shortened by 5 bases and J by 8 bases, with 15 bases between the two germline ends. Germline CDR1 and CDR2: SEHNR and FQNEAQ (reference sequence). The DNA for the CDR3 is TGTGCCAGCAGCGGTCCCCCCCACGAGGAAAAACTGTTTTTT. Translation: CASSGPPHEEKLFF.

The J gene is TRBJ1-2, the V gene TRBV6-1; tentative D call: TRBD1 (6 bases). The CDR3 extends over 14 amino acids. CDR1 is MNHNS, CDR2 SASEGT, per germline. Trimming stripped 6 bases from V and 4 bases from J, with 15 bases between. The CDR3 coding sequence is TGTGCCAGCAGCGCCGCGAGGGGGGGCTATGGCTACACCTTC. Its translation is CASSAARGGYGYTF.

The chain carries TRBV6-1 and TRBJ1-1; D is unresolved. CDR1 MNHNS and CDR2 SASEGT come from the germline V gene. CDR3 length: 12 amino acids. Trimming left V 8 bases short and J 1 base short, with 8 bases between. The CDR3 sequence: CASENPNTEAFF. The CDR3 coding sequence is TGTGCCAGCGAGAATCCGAACACTGAAGCTTTCTTT.